Following are 17 T cell receptor beta chains from one sample sequenced in a study of cytomegalovirus exposure and HLA in healthy donors. In the PCR, 60 Vbeta and 13 Jbeta primers were used. The data were produced by immunoSEQ multiplex PCR, yet TCRdb's version contains in-frame clones alone and is incomplete. The sample carries around 180,000 clones, less than 90% recorded once. Specimen: PBMCs. The source of these receptors is a boy between 10 and 17 years old in good health and CMV-seronegative.

The chain recombines TRBV5-8 with TRBJ2-7, with D perhaps matching TRBD1 (6 bases). This CDR3 region has 12 residues. Germline CDR1 is SGHTS and CDR2 is YDEGEE. The V end was cut by 1 base, the J end by 7 bases, with 9 bases between. CDR3 DNA sequence: TGTGCCAGCAGCTTGACTAGGGGGGAGCAGTACTTC. Protein sequence: CASSLTRGEQYF.

The gene calls are TRBV10-2 and TRBJ2-2, with D maybe TRBD1 (6 bases). The CDR3 totals 13 residues. V lost 11 bases and J 2 bases, leaving 12 bases between the germline ends. The germline CDR1 and CDR2 sequences are WSHSY and SAAADI. CDR3 protein: CAGRDTNTGELFF. Here the CDR3 DNA reads TGCGCCGGCCGGGACACCAACACCGGGGAGCTGTTTTTT.

The rearrangement uses TRBV7-3 and TRBJ2-2, with D tentatively TRBD2 (6 bases). Germline CDR1 SGHTA, CDR2 FQGTGA. CDR3 length: 15 amino acids. The V end was cut by 5 bases, the J end by 1 base, with 11 bases between. The DNA of the CDR3 is TGTGCCAGCAGCCCGGGACTTCAGAACACCGGGGAGCTGTTTTTT. This gives the protein CASSPGLQNTGELFF.

This clone occurred a few times. The chain uses TRBV4-3 and TRBJ1-4; possible D gene TRBD1, 5 bases. CDR1 LGHNA and CDR2 YSLEER come from the germline V gene. This CDR3 contains 15 residues. V was clipped by 3 bases and J by 5 bases, with 13 bases between them. CDR3 region: CASSHTRQKNEKLFF. The CDR3 DNA reads TGCGCCAGCAGCCACACTCGACAGAAAAATGAAAAACTGTTTTTT.

The rearrangement uses TRBV27 and TRBJ2-1, with D perhaps TRBD2 (7 bases). Trimming took 0 bases from V and 10 from J, leaving 16 bases between them. The germline V gene encodes CDR1 MNHEY and CDR2 SMNVEV (reference sequence). The CDR3 loop spans 15 amino acids. CDR3 nucleotides: TGTGCCAGCAGTTTATCGTGGGGGGGCCTGGACGAGCAGTTCTTC. Translation: CASSLSWGGLDEQFF.

CDR3 amino acids: CASSLEMAEATYGYTF. Written as DNA, the CDR3 is TGTGCCAGCAGCTTAGAAATGGCGGAGGCAACCTATGGCTACACCTTC. The J gene is TRBJ1-2, the V gene TRBV7-2, with D uncertain. In germline, CDR1 is SGHTA, CDR2 FQGNSA. Trimming removed 1 base from V and 4 bases from J, with 16 bases in between. CDR3 length: 16 residues.

The rearrangement joins TRBV27 to TRBJ2-1; 8 positions agree with TRBD2. This CDR3 spans 16 amino acids. CDR1 MNHEY and CDR2 SMNVEV come from the germline V gene (reference sequence). J lost 7 bases, V lost 7 bases, and 15 bases had no gene match. The CDR3 DNA sequence: TGTGCCAGCACAGATGTAGCGGGACCCGCGGGGAATGAGCAGTTCTTC. Protein sequence: CASTDVAGPAGNEQFF.

This chain connects TRBV7-6 to TRBJ2-7; 8 nucleotides align to TRBD2. The V segment lost 5 bases and the J segment 7 bases; nucleotides outside the gene matches: 13. CDR3 length: 15 amino acids. CDR1 SGHVS and CDR2 FNYEAQ come from the germline V gene. The CDR3 bases are TGTGCCAGCAGCCCGTTCAGCGGGGGTTTTGTTGAGCAGTACTTC. Encoded protein: CASSPFSGGFVEQYF.

V usage is TRBV5-1 and J usage is TRBJ2-1; D is undetermined. This CDR3 spans 16 amino acids. Trimming shortened V by 0 bases and J by 6 bases, and 16 bases separated the two germline ends. Per germline, CDR1 SGHRS and CDR2 YFSETQ. DNA for the CDR3: TGCGCCAGCAGCTTGGCTTCAGCCTCGCGACTCAATGAGCAGTTCTTC. Amino acid sequence: CASSLASASRLNEQFF.

The rearrangement joins TRBV7-2 to TRBJ2-1; 9 bases fit TRBD2. The CDR3 has 14 amino acids. Trimming cost V 1 base and J 7 bases; bases outside gene matches: 2. Looked up from germline, CDR1 is SGHTA and CDR2 is FQGNSA. The CDR3 DNA is TGTGCCAGCAGCTTAGTGGGACTAGCAAATGAGCAGTTCTTC. This encodes CASSLVGLANEQFF.

V and J are TRBV30 and TRBJ2-7, with 10 bases identical to TRBD1. This CDR3 comprises 13 residues. Germline V gene sequence: CDR1 GTSNPN, CDR2 SVGIG (reference sequence). V gave up 3 bases and J gave up 3 bases; unmatched junction bases: 2. CDR3 nucleotide sequence: TGTGCCTGGAGCGGGGACAGGGGCTACGAGCAGTACTTC. Protein product: CAWSGDRGYEQYF.

This chain uses TRBV29-1 with TRBJ2-1; D is ambiguous. CDR1 and CDR2 (germline): SQVTM, ANQGSEA. V was pared by 2 bases and J by 0 bases, with 17 bases between. This CDR3 is built from 17 residues. DNA for the CDR3: TGCAGCGTTGAAACCCAGAGAGACTGGAGCTCCTACAATGAGCAGTTCTTC. Its protein is CSVETQRDWSSYNEQFF.

This clone was observed a single time. The chain has TRBV9 and TRBJ2-3; tentative D call: TRBD1 (6 bases). Trimming pared 3 bases from V and 6 bases from J, leaving 14 bases between. Germline V gene sequence: CDR1 SGDLS, CDR2 YYNGEE. This CDR3 comprises 14 residues. The CDR3, as DNA: TGTGCCAGCAGCGGGCACCGGACAGCCGATACGCAGTATTTT. Its translation: CASSGHRTADTQYF.

A few counts support this clone. The V call is TRBV4-1, the J call TRBJ2-2; 8 bases are shared with TRBD1. With V trimmed by 6 bases and J by 7 bases, 13 bases remained unmatched. The CDR3 totals 16 residues. Germline-derived CDR1 and CDR2 are MGHRA and YSYEKL. The CDR3 region is CASRPDRGGLVGELFF. The CDR3 DNA follows: TGCGCCAGCAGACCCGACAGGGGAGGCCTAGTCGGGGAGCTGTTTTTT.

This clone was recorded once. The J gene is TRBJ1-1, the V gene TRBV30, with TRBD1 as a possible D gene (5 bases). V lost 0 bases and J 4 bases, leaving 12 bases between the germline ends. This CDR3 spans 14 amino acids. Germline assignment: CDR1 GTSNPN and CDR2 SVGIG (reference sequence). CDR3: CAWSVLRVSTEAFF. The CDR3 nucleotides read TGTGCCTGGAGTGTACTCAGGGTATCCACTGAAGCTTTCTTT.

The sample holds many counts of this clone. The rearrangement uses TRBV4-1 and TRBJ2-4, with D perhaps matching TRBD1 (6 bases). The CDR3 loop spans 15 amino acids. CDR1 and CDR2 (germline): MGHRA, YSYEKL. V was shortened by 2 bases and J by 6 bases, with 14 bases between the two germline ends. The CDR3 reads CASSQSKETGNIQYF. CDR3 in DNA: TGCGCCAGCAGCCAAAGCAAGGAGACAGGAAACATTCAGTACTTC.

The sample holds one count of this clone. The CDR3 DNA reads as TGTGCCAGCAGAAAGACTACAGGGGGCTCGAGCAATCAGCCCCAGCATTTT. It encodes CASRKTTGGSSNQPQHF. The chain carries TRBV2 and TRBJ1-5, with 9 bases lining up with TRBD1. The V gene end was trimmed by 6 bases and the J gene end by 1 base; junction bases not matched to a gene: 10. There are 17 residues in the CDR3. From germline, CDR1 is SNHLY and CDR2 FYNNEI.